The rows below give T cell receptor beta chains drawn from one sample of a study of T-cell reconstitution after alpha-beta-depleted transplantation in children. MiXCR, run by TCRdb on the PCR reads, gives a single entry per CDR3 protein. The sample includes about 230,000 distinct CDR3 sequences, over 9.5% seen only once; the top ten take about 5%. Here the sequenced sample was PBMCs from the stem cell graft donor, taken from the stem cell graft. These receptors originate from a human donor who donated a stem cell graft to a child with SCID. Each CDR3 is given with its conserved first and last residue.

TRBV15,TRBJ2-7,CATAPGQVKGYEQYF
TRBV5-1,TRBJ1-6,CASSPDERSPLHF
TRBV7-8,TRBJ2-1,CASSLLTRLSYNEQFF
TRBV18,TRBJ2-5,CASSPQEETQYF
TRBV5-1,TRBJ2-7,CASNTYGLAGGYEQYF
TRBV5-1,TRBJ2-1,CASSPDISGSYNEQFF
TRBV20-1,TRBJ1-2,CSVSRTVLPYTF
TRBV7-2,TRBJ1-4,CASSSKTGSNEKLFF
TRBV7-9,TRBJ1-1,CASSLAKNLDRVTEAFF
TRBV5-1,TRBJ1-3,CASSYRSTGNSGNTIYF
TRBV6-1,TRBJ1-2,CASTPSWGSGYGYTF
TRBV7-3,TRBJ1-1,CASSLNGVNTEAFF
TRBV7-9,TRBJ1-2,CASSSAIYGYTF
TRBV12-3/TRBV12-4,TRBJ2-7,CASSFRDEQYF
TRBV2,TRBJ2-3,CASSEALRGDTDTQYF
TRBV19,TRBJ1-5,CASSIIGEEQPQHF
TRBV20-1,TRBJ2-3,CSARTTDTQYF
TRBV5-1,TRBJ1-2,CASSSGGQGTSNYGYTF
TRBV12-3/TRBV12-4,TRBJ2-2,CASSLTASNTGELFF
TRBV6-4,TRBJ2-2,CASSDSVAGGELFF
TRBV5-1,TRBJ2-2,CASSLRQGADTGELFF
TRBV7-3,TRBJ2-5,CASSPGRRETQYF
TRBV10-2,TRBJ2-3,CASSDRGRLTDTQYF
TRBV5-1,TRBJ1-3,CASSVGSPSGNTIYF
TRBV5-1,TRBJ2-1,CASSPTGVWNNEQFF
TRBV5-1,TRBJ1-2,CASSFPGAMYGYTF
TRBV9,TRBJ1-6,CASSVDGRNNSPLHF
TRBV27,TRBJ1-1,CAKGGGPQGNTEAFF
TRBV5-1,TRBJ2-5,CASSLRVRETQYF
TRBV5-1,TRBJ1-2,CASSLAAVEGYTF